The clone carrying this TCR beta chain was seen ten or more times. These data originate in a study of blood T cell repertoires in COVID-19. In the study overall: Both acute and convalescent COVID-19 samples were obtained from the United States, Italy and Spain. Nucleic acid was either cDNA or gDNA, and it came from T cells, B-cell-depleted T cells, or PBMCs.

In the original workflow: Reference gene primer amplification gave nucleated cell count estimates. TCRdb keeps only in-frame clones here, not all; method: immunoSEQ multiplex PCR. Clonal size and the V and J genes are those of that table, whereas D and trimming came from the DNA. The sample lists 150,000 to 200,000 clones, 80% to 90% occurring once. The CDR3 runs 14 residues. V dropped 7 bases and J dropped 5 bases, with 20 bases sitting between them. Germline CDR1 is SQVTM and CDR2 is ANQGSEA. This sequence joins TRBV29-1 and TRBJ1-2; possible D gene TRBD1, 6 bases. This clonotype was sampled from a man aged 55 to 70 with acute or convalescent COVID-19. What was sequenced was peripheral blood. In DNA, the CDR3 is TGCAGCGCCCCTAATGGGGACACCGATTATGGCTACACCTTC. Its protein product is CSAPNGDTDYGYTF.